Below, 27 T cell receptor beta chains from the same sample are listed, as sequenced in a study of blood T cell repertoires in COVID-19. Sequencing was performed with immunoSEQ multiplex PCR; in TCRdb, only in-frame clones are kept and a portion is missing. The sample carries a few hundred thousand clones, around 80% recorded once. The sample comprised peripheral blood. The receptor set was obtained from a woman aged 18-35 years with acute or convalescent COVID-19.

The V and J genes are TRBV2 and TRBJ1-2; possible D gene TRBD1, 5 bases. Trimming shortened V by 6 bases and J by 8 bases, and 16 bases separated the two germline ends. Germline V gives CDR1 SNHLY, CDR2 FYNNEI. The CDR3 totals 13 residues. CDR3: CASRDRKLRGYTF. CDR3 in DNA: TGTGCCAGCAGAGACAGAAAATTACGGGGCTACACCTTC.

The gene calls are TRBV18 and TRBJ1-6; weak D call: TRBD1 (5 bases). V was pared by 0 bases and J by 6 bases, with 12 bases between. This CDR3 comprises 16 residues. Germline CDR1 reads KGHSH; CDR2 reads LQKENI. The CDR3 DNA reads as TGTGCCAGCTCACCACCAGGGGCGCGTAGTAATTCACCCCTCCACTTT. This sequence encodes CASSPPGARSNSPLHF.

The chain carries TRBV11-3 and TRBJ2-1; D possibly corresponds to TRBD2 (5 bases). This CDR3 is built from 13 residues. Germline CDR1 SGHNT, CDR2 YENEEA. V lost 5 bases, J lost 3 bases, and 8 bases lay in between. The CDR3 here is CASSPRDYNEQFF. CDR3 nucleotide sequence: TGTGCCAGCAGCCCCCGGGACTACAATGAGCAGTTCTTC.

The rearrangement joins TRBV7-2 to TRBJ1-5; tentative D call: TRBD1 (6 bases). The CDR3 extends over 17 amino acids. Trimming removed 5 bases at V and 1 base at J, with 18 bases between. Germline V gene data show CDR1 as SGHTA and CDR2 as FQGNSA. CDR3 residues: CASSDRGGQGSNQPQHF. DNA of the CDR3: TGTGCCAGCAGCGACCGGGGGGGCCAGGGGAGCAATCAGCCCCAGCATTTT.

The chain carries TRBV2 and TRBJ1-4; D unresolved. There are 13 residues in the CDR3. Per germline, CDR1 SNHLY and CDR2 FYNNEI. V gave up 7 bases and J gave up 0 bases, with 6 bases separating them. The CDR3 protein is CASIQSTNEKLFF. Written as DNA, the CDR3 is TGTGCCAGCATCCAATCAACTAATGAAAAACTGTTTTTT.

The J gene is TRBJ2-1, the V gene TRBV5-1; 14 bases map to TRBD2. The trim removed 7 bases at V and 15 bases at J, leaving 9 bases unmatched. The CDR3 is 13 amino acids. Per the germline V gene, CDR1 is SGHRS and CDR2 is YFSETQ. The CDR3 protein is CASGTSGSQGRFF. The DNA of the CDR3 is TGCGCCAGCGGGACTAGCGGGAGTCAAGGGCGGTTCTTC.

This clone was observed a handful of times. The V and J genes are TRBV12-3 or TRBV12-4 and TRBJ1-1; D is undetermined. There are 12 residues in the CDR3. The V and J ends lost 5 bases and 6 bases respectively, with 10 bases between them. The CDR3 reads CASSLPRAEAFF. For the CDR3, the DNA is TGTGCCAGCAGTCTCCCACGGGCTGAAGCTTTCTTT.

The chain combines TRBV18 with TRBJ2-3; TRBD1 matches at 8 bases. Germline V CDR1 and CDR2: KGHSH, LQKENI. V lost 6 bases to trimming and J lost 0 bases; unmatched junction nucleotides: 5. The CDR3 is 15 amino acids. In DNA, the CDR3 is TGTGCCAGCTCCGCACAGGGGGACAGCACAGATACGCAGTATTTT. It is translated as CASSAQGDSTDTQYF.

The genes are TRBV6-1 and TRBJ2-7; TRBD2 matches 8 bases. The CDR3 loop spans 15 amino acids. The V gene end was trimmed by 1 base and the J gene end by 4 bases; junction bases not matched to a gene: 6. Germline V gene lookup returns CDR1 MNHNS and CDR2 SASEGT. DNA of the CDR3: TGTGCCAGCAGTGAAGGGGGGACTAGAAGGTACGAGCAGTACTTC. Translating it yields CASSEGGTRRYEQYF.

This rearrangement joins TRBV30 to TRBJ2-5; 9 positions match TRBD2. Trimming cost V 6 bases and J 5 bases; bases outside gene matches: 13. This CDR3 has 15 amino acids. CDR1 and CDR2 from the germline V gene are GTSNPN and SVGIG (reference sequence). The CDR3 DNA sequence: TGTGCCTGCCTCAAGCGGGAGGTGATCCGGGAGACCCAGTACTTC. Translation gives CACLKREVIRETQYF.

The chain couples TRBV6-2 or TRBV6-3 to TRBJ2-7; the match to TRBD2 covers 12 bases. The CDR3 has 20 amino acids. Germline V CDR1 and CDR2: MNHEY, SVGEGT. J lost 4 bases, V lost 2 bases, and 18 bases had no gene match. This CDR3 reads CASSYDTSGRKVPLFYEQYF. The CDR3 DNA reads as TGTGCCAGCAGTTACGACACTAGCGGGAGGAAGGTACCCCTCTTTTACGAGCAGTACTTC.

This clone has more than one count but fewer than ten. The chain couples TRBV3-1 (or the pseudogene TRBV3-2) to TRBJ2-5; 8 bases map to TRBD2. J lost 9 bases, V lost 2 bases, and 11 bases had no gene match. CDR1 is LGHDT and CDR2 is YNNKEL in the germline V gene (reference sequence). This CDR3 has 15 residues. CDR3 DNA: TGTGCCAGCAGCCAATTGATAGCCGGGGGGGCTGCCCAGTACTTC. Amino acid sequence: CASSQLIAGGAAQYF.

The CDR3 nucleotides are TGTGCCAGCAGTAAAGCCGGGACTAGCGGGAAGTATACGCAGTATTTT. It encodes CASSKAGTSGKYTQYF. The chain carries TRBV28 and TRBJ2-3; 13 bases match TRBD2. Looked up from germline, CDR1 is MDHEN and CDR2 is SYDVKM. V trimming: 5 bases; J trimming: 7 bases; junction bases outside the gene matches: 9. This CDR3 contains 16 residues.

V usage is TRBV28 and J usage is TRBJ2-1; 7 bases agree with TRBD1. This CDR3 is 17 amino acids long. The ends lost 3 bases at V and 3 bases at J; junction bases unmatched: 11. Looked up from germline, CDR1 is MDHEN and CDR2 is SYDVKM. CDR3 bases: TGTGCCAGCAGTTTCTGGCCCCCGGGACAGTTCTACAATGAGCAGTTCTTC. Translating it yields CASSFWPPGQFYNEQFF.

The chain joins TRBV6-5 to TRBJ2-7; D gene uncertain. Germline values: CDR1 MNHEY, CDR2 SVGAGI. Trimming left V 6 bases short and J 0 bases short, with 9 bases between. The CDR3 sequence is 13 residues long. The CDR3 DNA follows: TGTGCCAGCAGAGTATTGAGCTCCTACGAGCAGTACTTC. This encodes CASRVLSSYEQYF.

The chain employs TRBV11-2 and TRBJ2-1; 7 nucleotides align to TRBD1. Germline V CDR1 and CDR2: SGHAT, FQNNGV. There are 15 residues in the CDR3. V dropped 4 bases and J dropped 5; count of bases not matched to a gene: 8. CDR3 in DNA: TGTGCCAGCAGCTCGTACAGGGGAAAAGACAATGAGCAGTTCTTC. It codes for CASSSYRGKDNEQFF.

The chain carries TRBV18 and TRBJ2-2; 9 nucleotides line up with TRBD1. This CDR3 region has 17 residues. The germline gives CDR1 KGHSH, CDR2 LQKENI. The V segment lost 0 bases and the J segment 4 bases; nucleotides outside the gene matches: 6. This chain's CDR3 is CASSPPKGQGGTGELFF. In DNA form, the CDR3 reads TGTGCCAGCTCACCACCGAAGGGACAGGGTGGCACCGGGGAGCTGTTTTTT.

The genes are TRBV28 and TRBJ2-1; possibly TRBD1 for D (7 bases). This CDR3 contains 15 residues. In germline, CDR1 is MDHEN, CDR2 SYDVKM. The V end was cut by 2 bases, the J end by 6 bases, with 14 bases between. CDR3 amino acids: CASSLEAGGGNEQFF. In DNA form, the CDR3 reads TGTGCCAGCAGTTTAGAGGCAGGGGGAGGCAATGAGCAGTTCTTC.

This chain connects TRBV11-3 to TRBJ2-7; possible D gene TRBD1, 6 bases. The V end was cut by 1 base, the J end by 5 bases, with 6 bases between. CDR1 is SGHNT, CDR2 YENEEA, per germline. This CDR3 has 12 residues. Here the CDR3 DNA reads TGTGCCAGCAGCTTAGGGACAGACGAGCAGTACTTC. Its protein product is CASSLGTDEQYF. Variable domain in full (rest from reference TRBV11-3 and TRBJ2-7): EAGVVQSPRYKIIEKKQPVAFWCNPISGHNTLYWYLQNLGQGPELLIRYENEEAVDDSQLPKDRFSAERLKGVDSTLKIQPAELGDSAVYLCASSLGTDEQYFGPGTRLTVT.

The chain couples TRBV27 to TRBJ2-1, with unresolved D. CDR3 length equals 15 residues. The germline CDR1 and CDR2 sequences are MNHEY and SMNVEV (reference sequence). The ends were cut back, 6 bases at V and 0 bases at J, with 12 bases in the middle. CDR3 in amino acids: CASSTIESSYNEQFF. The CDR3 coding sequence is TGTGCCAGCAGCACCATTGAGAGCTCCTACAATGAGCAGTTCTTC.

This chain connects TRBV27 to TRBJ2-4; 7 bases align to TRBD2. V shed 4 bases, J shed 2 bases, and the junction held 5 bases outside the gene matches. Germline V gene lookup returns CDR1 MNHEY and CDR2 SMNVEV (reference sequence). This CDR3 is built from 15 residues. CDR3 DNA: TGTGCCAGCAGTTGGTGGGAGGGGACCAAAAACATTCAGTACTTC. Translating it yields CASSWWEGTKNIQYF.

This clone has just a few counts. CDR3 sequence reads: CASRPGTGGVRPQHF. CDR3 nucleotides: TGTGCCAGTAGGCCCGGGACAGGGGGCGTAAGGCCCCAGCATTTT. This sequence joins TRBV19 and TRBJ1-5, with 12 bases that match TRBD1. V lost 6 bases, J lost 9 bases, and 9 bases stayed unmatched. Germline loops: CDR1 LNHDA, CDR2 SQIVND (reference sequence). The CDR3 has 15 amino acids.

V and J are TRBV25-1 and TRBJ2-2; TRBD2 is a possible D gene (6 bases). CDR1 and CDR2 (germline): MGHDK, SYGVNS. The CDR3 consists of 18 residues. V lost 2 bases to trimming and J lost 1 base, with 17 bases between them. The CDR3 nucleotides are TGTGCCAGCAGTGAACCACAACCGGGACTCCTGAACACCGGGGAGCTGTTTTTT. Protein sequence: CASSEPQPGLLNTGELFF.

In regard to this clone: This could be a read error, since a much larger clone is one nucleotide away. The V gene is TRBV11-2, the J gene TRBJ1-1; TRBD1 agrees at 7 bases. Germline V lookup: CDR1 SGHAT, CDR2 FQNNGV. The CDR3 consists of 13 residues. V lost 4 bases and J lost 1; bases outside the gene matches: 0. The DNA of the CDR3 is TGTGCCAGCAGCTGGGACAGGAACACTGAAGCTTTCTTT. Translating it yields CASSWDRNTEAFF. Looking up the rest from reference TRBV11-2 and TRBJ1-1 gives the full variable domain: EAGVAQSPRYKIIEKRQSVAFWCNPISGHATLYWYQQILGQGPKLLIQFQNNGVVDDSQLPKDRFSAERLKGVDSTLKIQPAKLEDSAVYLCASSWDRNTEAFFGQGTRLTVV.

The chain recombines TRBV6-5 with TRBJ2-7; TRBD1 agrees at 10 bases. Per germline, CDR1 MNHEY and CDR2 SVGAGI. V lost 3 bases, J lost 4 bases, and 3 bases stayed unmatched. The CDR3 runs to 14 residues. The CDR3 protein is CASSYWTGGYEQYF. The CDR3, as DNA: TGTGCCAGCAGTTATTGGACAGGGGGTTACGAGCAGTACTTC.

In this sample, this clone turned up a few times. The chain is built from TRBV7-9 and TRBJ2-1; 12 positions agree with TRBD2. This CDR3 has 16 amino acids. The V segment lost 4 bases and the J segment 8 bases; nucleotides outside the gene matches: 9. CDR1 and CDR2 from the germline V gene are SEHNR and FQNEAQ (reference sequence). The DNA of the CDR3 is TGTGCCAGCAGCTCTAGCGGGAGGGCCAGTCTTCATGAGCAGTTCTTC. This codes for CASSSSGRASLHEQFF. Full variable domain (rest looked up from reference TRBV7-9 and TRBJ2-1): DTGVSQNPRHKITKRGQNVTFRCDPISEHNRLYWYRQTLGQGPEFLTYFQNEAQLEKSRLLSDRFSAERPKGSFSTLEIQRTEQGDSAMYLCASSSSGRASLHEQFFGPGTRLTVL.

This chain connects TRBV6-5 to TRBJ2-1, with TRBD1 matching 7 bases. After removal of 2 bases from V and 4 bases from J, the junction contained 5 bases not matched to a gene. Germline V gene sequence: CDR1 MNHEY, CDR2 SVGAGI. The CDR3 consists of 15 residues. The CDR3 reads CASSYEGTVYNEQFF. As DNA, the CDR3 is TGTGCCAGCAGTTACGAGGGGACAGTTTACAATGAGCAGTTCTTC.